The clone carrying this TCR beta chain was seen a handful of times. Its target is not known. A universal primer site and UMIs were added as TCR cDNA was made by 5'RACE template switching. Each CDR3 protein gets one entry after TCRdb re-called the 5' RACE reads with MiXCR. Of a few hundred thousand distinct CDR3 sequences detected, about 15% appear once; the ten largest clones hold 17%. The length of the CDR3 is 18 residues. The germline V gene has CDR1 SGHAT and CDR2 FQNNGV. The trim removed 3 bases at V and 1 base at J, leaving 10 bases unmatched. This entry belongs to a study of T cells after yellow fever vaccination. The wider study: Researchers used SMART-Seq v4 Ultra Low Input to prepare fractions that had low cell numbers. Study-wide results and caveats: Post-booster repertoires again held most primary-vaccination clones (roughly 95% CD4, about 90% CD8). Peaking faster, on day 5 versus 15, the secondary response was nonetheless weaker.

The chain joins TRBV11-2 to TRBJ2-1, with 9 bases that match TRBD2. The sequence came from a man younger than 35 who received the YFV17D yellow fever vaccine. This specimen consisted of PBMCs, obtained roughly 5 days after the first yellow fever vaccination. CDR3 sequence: CASSFDFLAGSSYNEQFF. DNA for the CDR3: TGTGCCAGCAGCTTCGATTTCCTAGCGGGGTCGTCCTACAATGAGCAGTTCTTC.